This T cell receptor beta chain was sequenced during a study of yellow fever vaccine responses in identical twins. TCRdb reanalysed the RT-PCR reads using MiXCR and keeps one entry per CDR3 protein. Here the sample spans approximately 6,900 distinct CDR3 sequences, about 83% being singletons. With respect to this clonotype: No antigen is known for it.

Study-wide points: A vaccine T cell response that seemed partly convergent and partly personalized was reported in twins.

Germline CDR1 is SQVTM and CDR2 is ANQGSEA. The CDR3 runs 15 residues. Trimming cost V 4 bases and J 0 bases; bases outside gene matches: 5. The sample in question was T cells from blood (PBMCs), unsorted or a sorted subset (not recorded which), obtained before or after yellow fever vaccination (not recorded which). This chain connects TRBV29-1 to TRBJ2-1, with TRBD2 matching over 8 bases. The sequence was obtained from a young woman who received the yellow fever vaccine. The CDR3 DNA is TGCAGCGTTGCGAGTAGCGGGGACTCCTACAATGAGCAGTTCTTC. The encoded protein is CSVASSGDSYNEQFF.